Listed below are T cell receptor beta chains from one sample, sequenced in a study of blood T cells in healthy people across ages. One entry per CDR3 protein results from TCRdb running MiXCR on the 5' RACE reads. Among 1.5 million or so distinct CDR3 sequences, 42% were seen once, and the ten largest hold 7% to 9.5%. Sequencing used blood. Receptors originate from a woman in her late teens or twenties in good health. The CDR3 runs from the conserved cysteine through the conserved F or W. The D gene is left open where the match is weak. A row's size may be missing; if present it is once, few, many or a size class.

j_call d_call v_call clone_size cdr3_aa cdr3_nt
TRBJ2-5 NA TRBV12-3/TRBV12-4 few CASSLGGTDQYF TGTGCCAGCAGTTTAGGGGGGACCGACCAGTACTTC
TRBJ1-2 NA TRBV29-1 NA CSVEARAGREDYGYTF TGCAGCGTTGAAGCCAGGGCAGGGCGGGAAGACTATGGCTACACCTTC
TRBJ2-7 TRBD1 TRBV11-1 NA CASNPQGNYEQYF TGTGCCAGCAACCCACAGGGGAACTACGAGCAGTACTTC
TRBJ1-2 NA TRBV6-5 NA CASSSDTWNYGYTF TGTGCCAGCAGTTCCGACACCTGGAACTATGGCTACACCTTC
TRBJ1-1 NA TRBV5-1 once CASSWEGRGTEAFF TGTGCCAGCAGCTGGGAGGGCCGGGGCACTGAAGCTTTCTTT
TRBJ2-5 NA TRBV25-1 NA CASSPPGALETQYF TGTGCCAGCAGCCCACCGGGGGCTCTGGAGACCCAGTACTTC
TRBJ2-5 TRBD2 TRBV7-7 NA CASSPSGAGGQETQYF TGTGCTAGCAGCCCCTCCGGGGCGGGGGGACAAGAGACCCAGTACTTC
TRBJ2-1 NA TRBV6-5 NA CASSYHRDEQFF TGTGCCAGCAGTTACCACAGGGATGAGCAGTTCTTC
TRBJ1-2 TRBD1 TRBV6-2/TRBV6-3 NA CASSWNYRGHGYTF TGTGCCAGCAGTTGGAATTACAGGGGCCATGGCTACACCTTC
TRBJ1-4 TRBD1 TRBV3-1 NA CASSDSGGGEKLFF TGTGCCAGCAGCGACTCAGGGGGCGGTGAAAAACTGTTTTTT
TRBJ1-5 NA TRBV12-3/TRBV12-4 few CASSLSQGINQPQHF TGTGCCAGCAGTTTATCCCAGGGGATCAATCAGCCCCAGCATTTT
TRBJ2-5 NA TRBV4-2 NA CASSQDERGETQYF TGTGCCAGCAGCCAAGATGAACGGGGGGAGACCCAGTACTTC
TRBJ2-7 NA TRBV11-1 NA CAQLPNCKQYF TGTGCCCAACTCCCTAATTGTAAACAGTACTTC
TRBJ2-6 TRBD1 TRBV4-1 NA CASSQFTGTGPTGANVLTF TGCGCCAGCAGCCAATTCACCGGGACAGGGCCAACCGGGGCCAACGTCCTGACTTTC
TRBJ2-7 NA TRBV10-2 few CASSENREGYEQYF TGCGCCAGCAGTGAGAATCGTGAAGGGTACGAGCAGTACTTC
TRBJ2-2 TRBD1 TRBV6-6 few CASSYARGTGELFF TGTGCCAGCAGTTACGCCAGGGGGACCGGGGAGCTGTTTTTT
TRBJ2-7 NA TRBV13 many CASSPPDNSYEQYF TGTGCCAGCAGCCCCCCCGACAACTCCTACGAGCAGTACTTC
TRBJ1-5 TRBD1 TRBV6-5 NA CASSYSSDRTNQPQHF TGTGCCAGCAGTTACAGTTCGGACAGGACGAATCAGCCCCAGCATTTT
TRBJ2-7 NA TRBV6-5 NA CASSYSEGNNEQYF TGTGCCAGCAGTTACTCGGAGGGTAACAATGAGCAGTACTTC
TRBJ2-1 NA TRBV4-1 NA CASSQEDGRLSSSYNEQFF TGCGCCAGCAGCCAGGAAGACGGACGGCTCTCAAGCTCCTACAATGAACAGTTCTTC
TRBJ1-5 TRBD1 TRBV7-9 NA CASSAGTANLQETQHF TGTGCCAGCAGCGCCGGGACAGCGAATTTACAAGAGACCCAGCATTTT
TRBJ1-6 NA TRBV27 few CASSLEGPNLRNSPLHF TGTGCCAGCAGTTTAGAGGGACCTAACCTTAGGAATTCACCCCTCCACTTT
TRBJ2-1 NA TRBV6-2/TRBV6-3 few CASSTANRVDEQFF TGTGCCAGCAGTACGGCAAACAGGGTAGATGAGCAGTTCTTC
TRBJ2-5 NA TRBV9 NA CASSVGTKELTGTQYF TGTGCCAGCAGCGTAGGAACCAAGGAGCTTACAGGGACCCAGTACTTC
TRBJ2-1 NA TRBV4-2 NA CASSPTGTKSSYNEQFF TGTGCCAGCAGCCCCACTGGGACAAAGAGCTCCTACAATGAGCAGTTCTTC
TRBJ1-6 TRBD1 TRBV7-2 NA CASSPREGASSPLHF TGTGCCAGCAGCCCCCGGGAGGGGGCGAGTTCACCCCTCCACTTT
TRBJ2-5 NA TRBV10-3 many CAISEKETQYF TGTGCCATCAGTGAGAAAGAGACCCAGTACTTC
TRBJ2-2 NA TRBV5-1 once CASSFPKSPGELFF TGCGCCAGCAGCTTCCCCAAGTCACCCGGGGAGCTGTTTTTT
TRBJ2-1 NA TRBV30 few CAWSVRTTVPYNEQFF TGTGCCTGGAGTGTACGGACGACAGTACCATACAATGAGCAGTTCTTC
TRBJ2-1 TRBD2 TRBV3-1 NA CASSQRWTSGANEQFF TGTGCCAGCAGCCAGCGTTGGACTAGCGGAGCCAATGAGCAGTTCTTC
TRBJ1-5 NA TRBV7-7 few CASRGGFYQPQHF TGTGCTAGCCGCGGGGGGTTTTATCAGCCCCAGCATTTT
TRBJ1-2 NA TRBV30 NA CAWRRVPQPAFTF TGTGCCTGGAGACGTGTGCCGCAACCGGCTTTCACCTTC
TRBJ1-2 TRBD1 TRBV19 once CASSKIWTGGNRFYGYTF TGTGCCAGTAGCAAAATTTGGACAGGGGGAAATCGATTCTATGGCTACACCTTC
TRBJ2-1 TRBD2 TRBV6-5 NA CASSLLAGGPQFF TGTGCCAGCAGTTTACTAGCGGGAGGGCCACAGTTCTTC
TRBJ1-1 NA TRBV7-9 NA CASSPPGGTLGEAFF TGTGCCAGCAGCCCTCCTGGCGGGACCTTGGGTGAAGCTTTCTTT
TRBJ1-1 NA TRBV29-1 NA CNVLPPGNTEAFF TGCAACGTCCTGCCTCCAGGAAACACTGAAGCTTTCTTT
TRBJ1-6 NA TRBV20-1 few CSATEDSYNSPLHF TGCAGTGCTACCGAAGATTCCTATAATTCACCCCTCCACTTT
TRBJ2-3 NA TRBV6-1 NA CASRELDTHTDTQYF TGTGCCAGCAGGGAACTCGACACCCACACAGATACGCAGTATTTT
TRBJ1-4 TRBD1 TRBV27 NA CTSSFLPRTGNEKLFF TGTACCAGCAGTTTCTTACCCCGGACAGGGAATGAAAAACTGTTTTTT
TRBJ2-7 NA TRBV13 many CASSYRGSQQYF TGTGCCAGCAGCTACCGGGGGTCACAGCAGTACTTC
TRBJ1-4 NA TRBV20-1 NA CSARGSDRGAINEKLFF TGCAGTGCTAGAGGCTCCGACCGGGGAGCTATTAATGAAAAACTGTTTTTT
TRBJ1-2 NA TRBV25-1 few CASSGGGGDYGYTF TGTGCCAGCAGTGGAGGAGGGGGTGACTATGGCTACACCTTC
TRBJ2-1 NA TRBV29-1 NA CSVVVSGNNEQFF TGCAGCGTTGTTGTTAGCGGCAACAATGAGCAGTTCTTC
TRBJ2-1 NA TRBV7-2 NA CVSSFGGAMYNEQFF TGTGTCAGCAGCTTCGGGGGAGCCATGTACAATGAGCAGTTCTTC
TRBJ2-5 NA TRBV4-2 once CASSQDKSTAVYNEQYF TGTGCCAGCAGCCAAGATAAATCAACAGCGGTTTACAATGAGCAGTACTTC